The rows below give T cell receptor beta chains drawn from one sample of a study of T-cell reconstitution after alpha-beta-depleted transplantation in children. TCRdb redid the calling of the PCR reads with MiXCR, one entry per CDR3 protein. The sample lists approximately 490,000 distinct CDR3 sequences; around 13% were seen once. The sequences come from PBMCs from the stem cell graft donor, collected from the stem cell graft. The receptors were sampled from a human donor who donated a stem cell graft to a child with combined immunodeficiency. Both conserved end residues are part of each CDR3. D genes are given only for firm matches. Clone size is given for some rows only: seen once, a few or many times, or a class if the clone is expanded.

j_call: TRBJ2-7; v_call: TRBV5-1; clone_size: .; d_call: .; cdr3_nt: TGCGCCAGCAGCTTCGTCGTTGCGGGGAGCGAGCAGTACTTC; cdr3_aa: CASSFVVAGSEQYF
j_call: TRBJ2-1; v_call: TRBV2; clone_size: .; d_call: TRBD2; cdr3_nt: TGTGCCTATTCGAGAGGGGAGGGGGAGCAGTTCTTC; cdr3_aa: CAYSRGEGEQFF
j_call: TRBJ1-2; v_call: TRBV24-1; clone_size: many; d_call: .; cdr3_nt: TGTGCCACCAGTGACCCCGGGACGGACTATGGCTACACCTTC; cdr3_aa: CATSDPGTDYGYTF
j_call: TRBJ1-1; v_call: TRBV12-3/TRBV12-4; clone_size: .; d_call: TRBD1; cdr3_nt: TGTGCCAGCAGTAGTACAGGGGTAGCTTTCTTT; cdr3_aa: CASSSTGVAFF
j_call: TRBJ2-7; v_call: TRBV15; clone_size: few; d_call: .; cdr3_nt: TGTGCCACCAGCAGGTCTTGGGACGGAGGAACCTACGAGCAGTACTTC; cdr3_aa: CATSRSWDGGTYEQYF
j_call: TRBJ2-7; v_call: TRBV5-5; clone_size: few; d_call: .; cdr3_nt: TGTGCCAGCAGCGTGGACACCTACTACGAGCAGTACTTC; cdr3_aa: CASSVDTYYEQYF
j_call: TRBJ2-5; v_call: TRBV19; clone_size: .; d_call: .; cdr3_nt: TGTGCCAGTAGTATATCGGGACCCTTCCAAGAGACCCAGTACTTC; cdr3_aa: CASSISGPFQETQYF
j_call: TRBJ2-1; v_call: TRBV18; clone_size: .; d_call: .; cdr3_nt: TGTGCCAGCTCACCACCGATAACTAGTTCCGGCAATGAGCAGTTCTTC; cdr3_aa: CASSPPITSSGNEQFF
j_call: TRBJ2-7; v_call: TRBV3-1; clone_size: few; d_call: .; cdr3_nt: TGTGCCAGCAGCCAAGACCTCAGCAGGGGCGAGCAGTACTTC; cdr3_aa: CASSQDLSRGEQYF
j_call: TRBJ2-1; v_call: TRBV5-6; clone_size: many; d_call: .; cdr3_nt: TGTGCCAGCAGCTTGTGGGGGACAAAGCAGTTCTTC; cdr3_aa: CASSLWGTKQFF
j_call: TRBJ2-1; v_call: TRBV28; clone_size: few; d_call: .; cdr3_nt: TGTGCCAGCACTCTTCAAGTGACTCTACTTGGAGAGCAGTTCTTC; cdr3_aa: CASTLQVTLLGEQFF
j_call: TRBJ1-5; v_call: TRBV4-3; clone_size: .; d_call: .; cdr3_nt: TGCGCCAGCAGCCAATCCCTAAGTCAGCCCCAGCATTTT; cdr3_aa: CASSQSLSQPQHF
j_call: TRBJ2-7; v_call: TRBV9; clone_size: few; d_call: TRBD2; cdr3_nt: TGTGCCAGCAGCGTAAGGGCTAGCGGGATCCCCCCCTACGAGCAGTACTTC; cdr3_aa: CASSVRASGIPPYEQYF
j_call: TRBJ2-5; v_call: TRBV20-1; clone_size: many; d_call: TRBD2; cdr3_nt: TGCAGTGCTAGAGCCGACGGGACTAGTACGGAGGGAACGCAGGAGACCCAGTACTTC; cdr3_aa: CSARADGTSTEGTQETQYF
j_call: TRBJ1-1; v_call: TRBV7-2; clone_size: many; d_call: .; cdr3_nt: TGTGCCAGCAGCCATTACACTGAAGCTTTCTTT; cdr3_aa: CASSHYTEAFF
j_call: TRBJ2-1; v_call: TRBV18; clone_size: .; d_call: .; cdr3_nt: TGTGCCAGCTCACCGGCGGGTTTCTACAATGAGCAGTTCTTC; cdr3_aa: CASSPAGFYNEQFF
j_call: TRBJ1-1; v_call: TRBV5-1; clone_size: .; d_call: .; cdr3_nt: TGCGCCAGCGGCACGGGAGGTACTGAAGCTTTCTTT; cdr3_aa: CASGTGGTEAFF
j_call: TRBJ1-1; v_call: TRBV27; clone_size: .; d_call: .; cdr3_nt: TGTGCCAGCAGTTTATCCCCCGGGTTGAACACTGAAGCTTTCTTT; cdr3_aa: CASSLSPGLNTEAFF
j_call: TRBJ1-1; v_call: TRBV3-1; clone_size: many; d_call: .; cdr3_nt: TGTGCCAGCAGCCACCGGGATCCCCTCATGAACACTGAAGCTTTCTTT; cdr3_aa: CASSHRDPLMNTEAFF
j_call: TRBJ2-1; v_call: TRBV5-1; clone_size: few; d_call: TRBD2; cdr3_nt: TGCGCCAGCAGCTTTAATCCCTCTCTAGCGGGGGACCAGCAGTTCTTC; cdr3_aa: CASSFNPSLAGDQQFF
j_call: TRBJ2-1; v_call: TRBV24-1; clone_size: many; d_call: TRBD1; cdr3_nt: TGTGCCACCAGTGATTTGCGGGACAGGCCCAATGAGCAGTTCTTC; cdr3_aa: CATSDLRDRPNEQFF
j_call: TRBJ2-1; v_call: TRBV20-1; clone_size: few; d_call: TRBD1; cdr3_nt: TGCAGTGCCTCCCGGGACAGGGCGGGAAATGAGCAGTTCTTC; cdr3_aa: CSASRDRAGNEQFF
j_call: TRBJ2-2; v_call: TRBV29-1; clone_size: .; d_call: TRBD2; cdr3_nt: TGCAGCGTTGAAGATGTAGCGGGGGGGCGGAACACCGGGGAGCTGTTTTTT; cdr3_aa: CSVEDVAGGRNTGELFF
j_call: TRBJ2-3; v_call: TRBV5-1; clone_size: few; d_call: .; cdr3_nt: TGCGCCAGCAGCTTGGTCACAAACACAGATACGCAGTATTTT; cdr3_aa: CASSLVTNTDTQYF
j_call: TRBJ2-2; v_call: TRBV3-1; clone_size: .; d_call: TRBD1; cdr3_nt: TGTGCCAGGGAACAGGGGAAAACCGGGGAGCTGTTTTTT; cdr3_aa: CAREQGKTGELFF
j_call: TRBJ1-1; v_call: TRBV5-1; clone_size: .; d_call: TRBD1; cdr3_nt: TGCGCCAGCACCTTTGGGACAGGGCGGAACACTGAAGCTTTCTTT; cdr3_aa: CASTFGTGRNTEAFF
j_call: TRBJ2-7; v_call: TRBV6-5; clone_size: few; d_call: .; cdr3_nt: TGTGCCAGCAGTTACTCGGAGGCCAGCTACGAGCAGTACTTC; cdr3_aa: CASSYSEASYEQYF
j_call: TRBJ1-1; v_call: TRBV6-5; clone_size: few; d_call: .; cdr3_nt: TGTGCCAGCAGTTACTCGGAGCCCACTGAAGCTTTCTTT; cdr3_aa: CASSYSEPTEAFF
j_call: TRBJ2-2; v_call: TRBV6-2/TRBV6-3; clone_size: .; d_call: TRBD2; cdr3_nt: TGTGCCAGCAGTCCGACTAGCGGGAGGGCCGCGAACACCGGGGAGCTGTTTTTT; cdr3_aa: CASSPTSGRAANTGELFF
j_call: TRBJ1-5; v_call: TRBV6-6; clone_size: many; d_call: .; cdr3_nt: TGTGCCAGCACGAGGAAGAGCAATCAGCCCCAGCATTTT; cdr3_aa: CASTRKSNQPQHF
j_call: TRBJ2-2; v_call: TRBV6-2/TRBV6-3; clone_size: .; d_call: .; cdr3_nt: TGTGCCAGCAGTTACTCGGCCCCGGGGCACGGGGAGCTGTTTTTT; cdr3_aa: CASSYSAPGHGELFF
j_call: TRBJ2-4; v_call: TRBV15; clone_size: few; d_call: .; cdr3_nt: TGTGCCACCAGCAGAGGGGGGTTACTAGCCAAAAACATTCAGTACTTC; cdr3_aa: CATSRGGLLAKNIQYF
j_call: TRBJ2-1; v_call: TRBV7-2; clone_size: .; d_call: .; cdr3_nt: TGTGCCAGCAGCCCGCTTAGGGGGAGAAGTCTCTACAATGAGCAGTTCTTC; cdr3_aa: CASSPLRGRSLYNEQFF